The 21 T cell receptor beta chains in this list originate from one sample, sequenced in a study of OX40 agonist ivuxolimab in advanced cancers. Clones were read by immunoSEQ multiplex PCR, and TCRdb kept only the in-frame ones, dropping some. The sample carries approximately 80,000 clones, 91% recorded once. The sequencing used CD4+ or CD8+ T cells sorted from blood, collected in a trial of the OX40 agonist ivuxolimab. The source is an adult with an advanced solid tumor such as melanoma, head and neck, liver or kidney cancer.

This clone has only a few counts. In DNA form, the CDR3 reads TGTGCCAGCAGTTTTTGGAGCTTGAACACTGAAGCTTTCTTT. It specifies CASSFWSLNTEAFF. The chain is built from TRBV28 and TRBJ1-1, with D uncertain. CDR1 is MDHEN and CDR2 is SYDVKM in the germline V gene. The CDR3 runs to 14 residues. V dropped 3 bases and J dropped 0 bases, with 8 bases sitting between them.

The chain carries TRBV30 and TRBJ2-1; TRBD2 matches at 8 bases. Trimming removed 0 bases from V and 7 bases from J; junction bases left unmatched: 14. Germline V CDR1 and CDR2: GTSNPN, SVGIG (reference sequence). CDR3 length equals 17 residues. The CDR3 spells CAWSVISRGGEGNEQFF. DNA for the CDR3: TGTGCCTGGAGTGTAATCTCACGGGGGGGCGAGGGGAATGAGCAGTTCTTC.

This clone has just one count. This sequence joins TRBV4-3 and TRBJ2-7, with D possibly called TRBD1 or TRBD2 (5 bases each). CDR1 LGHNA and CDR2 YSLEER come from the germline V gene. V lost 4 bases, J lost 3 bases, and 13 bases lay in between. The CDR3 consists of 14 residues. The CDR3 protein is CASSPGTRSYEQYF. The CDR3 DNA reads as TGCGCCAGCAGCCCTGGGACCAGGAGCTACGAGCAGTACTTC.

This clone has only one observation. The chain combines TRBV11-2 with TRBJ1-2; the D is unclear. Germline lookup yields CDR1 SGHAT and CDR2 FQNNGV. Trimming left V 1 base short and J 7 bases short, with 4 bases between. This CDR3 is 11 amino acids long. CDR3 region: CASSLVGGYTF. The DNA of the CDR3 is TGTGCCAGCAGCTTAGTGGGTGGCTACACCTTC. Together with reference TRBV11-2 and TRBJ1-2, the CDR3 gives the full variable domain: EAGVAQSPRYKIIEKRQSVAFWCNPISGHATLYWYQQILGQGPKLLIQFQNNGVVDDSQLPKDRFSAERLKGVDSTLKIQPAKLEDSAVYLCASSLVGGYTFGSGTRLTVV.

The chain links TRBV9 to TRBJ2-7; D possibly corresponds to TRBD2 (6 bases). The CDR3 contains 14 residues. V lost 0 bases and J 3 bases, leaving 10 bases between the germline ends. Per the germline V gene, CDR1 is SGDLS and CDR2 is YYNGEE. The CDR3 reads CASSVGDFGYEQYF. CDR3 nucleotides: TGTGCCAGCAGCGTAGGGGACTTTGGCTACGAGCAGTACTTC.

CDR3 coding DNA: TGTGCCAGCAGCTTAGCCAAGACAGGGTCAGAGGGCTACACCTTC. This sequence encodes CASSLAKTGSEGYTF. V usage is TRBV11-2 and J usage is TRBJ1-2; 7 bases agree with TRBD1. V shed 1 base, J shed 8 bases, and the junction held 10 bases outside the gene matches. CDR1 is SGHAT, CDR2 FQNNGV, per germline. CDR3 length: 15 residues. The variable domain in full, with the rest retrieved from reference TRBV11-2 and TRBJ1-2, is EAGVAQSPRYKIIEKRQSVAFWCNPISGHATLYWYQQILGQGPKLLIQFQNNGVVDDSQLPKDRFSAERLKGVDSTLKIQPAKLEDSAVYLCASSLAKTGSEGYTFGSGTRLTVV.

The CDR3: CASSRLAARFNEQFF. The CDR3 region has the DNA TGTGCCAGCAGTCGACTAGCGGCCAGGTTCAATGAGCAGTTCTTC. This chain connects TRBV7-2 to TRBJ2-1, with TRBD2 matching over 9 bases. The CDR3 runs to 15 residues. V trimming: 6 bases; J trimming: 6 bases; junction bases outside the gene matches: 9. CDR1 and CDR2 (germline): SGHTA, FQGNSA.

This clone has just one count. This chain joins TRBV27 and TRBJ2-3; D gene uncertain. The CDR3 contains 13 residues. Germline CDR1 is MNHEY and CDR2 is SMNVEV (reference sequence). The V and J ends lost 4 bases and 2 bases respectively, with 7 bases between them. DNA for the CDR3: TGTGCCAGCAGTTCGCTCATCACAGATACGCAGTATTTT. Residues: CASSSLITDTQYF.

The chain couples TRBV6-1 to TRBJ2-7; no clear D gene. Per the germline V gene, CDR1 is MNHNS and CDR2 is SASEGT. The CDR3 runs to 13 residues. Trimming shortened V by 5 bases and J by 3 bases, and 11 bases separated the two germline ends. The CDR3 loop is CASSSRYDYEQYV. The CDR3 DNA is TGTGCCAGCAGTTCGAGATATGACTACGAGCAGTACGTC.

The chain is built from TRBV6-5 and TRBJ1-2; D is undetermined. Germline CDR1 is MNHEY and CDR2 is SVGAGI. Trimming removed 6 bases at V and 8 bases at J, with 13 bases between. This CDR3 spans 12 amino acids. CDR3 residues: CASSHGPSGYTF. The CDR3 coding sequence is TGTGCCAGCAGCCACGGGCCGAGCGGCTACACCTTC.

This chain connects TRBV29-1 to TRBJ1-1; D is undetermined. Germline-derived CDR1 and CDR2 are SQVTM and ANQGSEA. The CDR3 runs 11 residues. Trimming left V 7 bases short and J 8 bases short, with 14 bases between. The chain's CDR3 is CSADAGSEAFF. CDR3 nucleotides: TGCAGCGCCGACGCCGGGTCGGAAGCTTTCTTT. Using reference TRBV29-1 and TRBJ1-1 for the parts outside the CDR3, the full variable domain is SAVISQKPSRDICQRGTSLTIQCQVDSQVTMMFWYRQQPGQSLTLIATANQGSEATYESGFVIDKFPISRPNLTFSTLTVSNMSPEDSSIYLCSADAGSEAFFGQGTRLTVV.

CDR3 sequence reads: CASSQDTEAFF. DNA of the CDR3: TGTGCCAGCAGCCAGGACACTGAAGCTTTCTTT. The gene calls are TRBV4-2 and TRBJ1-1; D not resolved. Germline CDR1 is LGHNA and CDR2 is YNFKEQ. Trimming took 3 bases from V and 3 from J, leaving 2 bases between them. The CDR3 is made up of 11 amino acids.

The J gene is TRBJ1-5, the V gene TRBV28; no firm D call. Trimming took off 10 bases at V and 3 bases at J, with 10 bases between the two ends. The V gene's germline CDR1 is MDHEN and CDR2 SYDVKM. The CDR3 loop spans 12 amino acids. CDR3 sequence: CATAIINQPQHF. CDR3 coding DNA: TGTGCCACCGCGATCATCAATCAGCCCCAGCATTTT.

The chain is built from TRBV11-3 and TRBJ2-7; D possibly uses TRBD1 or TRBD2 (5 bases each). The ends were cut back, 1 base at V and 4 bases at J, with 11 bases in the middle. The CDR3 runs 14 residues. CDR1 is SGHNT, CDR2 YENEEA, per germline. This CDR3 reads CASSLAGTGYEQYV. In nucleotides, the CDR3 is TGTGCCAGCAGCTTAGCCGGGACGGGATACGAGCAGTACGTC.

This clone was counted between two and nine times. The chain joins TRBV4-1 to TRBJ1-5; TRBD1 is a possible D gene (6 bases). Deletions cut 1 base from V and 3 bases from J, with 10 bases between. This CDR3 is built from 15 residues. Germline V CDR1 and CDR2: MGHRA, YSYEKL. The CDR3 DNA reads TGCGCCAGCAGCCAAGGGGACACCGACAATCAGCCCCAGCATTTT. Encoded protein: CASSQGDTDNQPQHF.

The chain carries TRBV14 and TRBJ1-1; D call uncertain. With 2 bases removed from V and 3 bases from J, the gap between germline ends came to 13 bases. Per germline, CDR1 SGHDN and CDR2 FVKESK. The CDR3 sequence is 15 residues long. The CDR3 spells CASSQSHFRYTEAFF. The CDR3 DNA follows: TGTGCCAGCAGCCAATCCCACTTTAGATACACTGAAGCTTTCTTT.

The rearrangement joins TRBV9 to TRBJ1-1; no firm D call. The ends were cut back, 6 bases at V and 0 bases at J, with 9 bases in the middle. From germline, CDR1 is SGDLS and CDR2 YYNGEE. The CDR3 has 13 residues. CDR3 sequence: CASKGGMNTEAFF. The CDR3 DNA follows: TGTGCCAGCAAGGGAGGAATGAACACTGAAGCTTTCTTT.

The V and J genes are TRBV6-1 and TRBJ1-2, with D unclear. This CDR3 region has 11 residues. The ends were cut back, 7 bases at V and 4 bases at J, with 7 bases in the middle. Germline CDR1 and CDR2: MNHNS and SASEGT. The CDR3 DNA sequence: TGTGCCAGCATCACCCGCTATGGCTACACCTTC. This sequence encodes CASITRYGYTF.

CDR3 DNA sequence: TGTGCCAGCAGTTTCCGAATCGGGACAGGCCTGGCTAACTATGGCTACACCTTC. This codes for CASSFRIGTGLANYGYTF. This chain uses TRBV27 with TRBJ1-2; TRBD1 matches at 8 bases. V lost 3 bases, J lost 0 bases, and 12 bases stayed unmatched. The CDR3 runs to 18 residues. Germline values: CDR1 MNHEY, CDR2 SMNVEV (reference sequence).

The gene calls are TRBV7-9 and TRBJ2-1, with 14 bases fitting TRBD2. The CDR3 totals 17 residues. The trim removed 5 bases at V and 3 bases at J, leaving 6 bases unmatched. Germline values: CDR1 SEHNR, CDR2 FQNEAQ (reference sequence). The CDR3 region has the DNA TGTGCCAGCAGCCGGGGACTAGCGGGGGAACGCTACAATGAGCAGTTCTTC. As protein: CASSRGLAGERYNEQFF.

CDR3 DNA: TGTGCCAGCACCCAGTCCCCAGGTTGGGGTACTAACTATGGCTACACCTTC. Protein sequence: CASTQSPGWGTNYGYTF. The rearrangement uses TRBV5-6 and TRBJ1-2; D is unclear. This CDR3 has 17 amino acids. Trimming pared 6 bases from V and 0 bases from J, leaving 21 bases between. Per germline, CDR1 SGHDT and CDR2 YYEEEE.